This entry lists 29 T cell receptor beta chains sequenced from one sample in a study of monozygotic twins with cystic fibrosis. This table comes from immunoSEQ multiplex PCR, and its TCRdb copy is limited to in-frame clones, with some not included. Here the sample spans about 16,000 clones, 96% being singletons. The sequenced sample was blood. The receptors come from a girl aged 2 to 9 with cystic fibrosis.

The chain has TRBV10-3 and TRBJ1-2; no reliable D call. The germline V and J ends were trimmed by 0 bases and 7 bases, with 12 bases remaining between them. The germline CDR1 and CDR2 sequences are ENHRY and SYGVKD. The CDR3 has 14 residues. CDR3: CAISESEGFSGYTF. CDR3 DNA sequence: TGTGCCATCAGTGAGTCGGAGGGCTTCTCTGGCTACACCTTC.

The V gene is TRBV9, the J gene TRBJ2-1, with D tentatively TRBD1 or TRBD2 (5 bases each). The CDR3 loop spans 17 amino acids. CDR1 and CDR2 from the germline V gene are SGDLS and YYNGEE. V was cut by 0 bases and J by 6 bases, with 19 bases left in between. The CDR3 DNA reads as TGTGCCAGCAGCGTAGGGGCAGGGACCCCCGTGAGCAATGAGCAGTTCTTC. It translates to CASSVGAGTPVSNEQFF.

The rearrangement joins TRBV7-7 to TRBJ2-5; the D gene is possibly TRBD2 (7 bases). The CDR3 has 15 residues. Germline lookup yields CDR1 SSHAT and CDR2 FNYEAQ (reference sequence). Trimming removed 5 bases at V and 3 bases at J, with 16 bases between. The CDR3 loop reads CASSLGGAGEETQYF. The CDR3 region has the DNA TGTGCCAGCAGCCTAGGGGGGGCAGGGGAAGAGACCCAGTACTTC.

The rearrangement uses TRBV29-1 and TRBJ2-7, with a possible D match to TRBD1 (5 bases). The CDR3 contains 12 residues. Trimming removed 3 bases from V and 2 bases from J, with 8 bases in between. Per germline, CDR1 SQVTM and CDR2 ANQGSEA. DNA of the CDR3: TGCAGCGTTGAGACAGTCCCCTACGAGCAGTACTTC. Residues: CSVETVPYEQYF.

The chain employs TRBV6-6 and TRBJ1-1; D is undetermined. The CDR3 runs 12 residues. Germline lookup yields CDR1 MNHNY and CDR2 SVGAGI (reference sequence). V was pared by 7 bases and J by 1 base, with 7 bases between. The CDR3 sequence: CASNIPNTEAFF. For the CDR3, the DNA is TGTGCCAGCAACATACCGAACACTGAAGCTTTCTTT.

The rearrangement uses TRBV2 and TRBJ1-5, with D maybe TRBD1 (5 bases). Trimming left V 6 bases short and J 0 bases short, with 12 bases between. CDR3 length equals 15 residues. Germline-derived CDR1 and CDR2 are SNHLY and FYNNEI. CDR3 sequence (DNA): TGTGCCAGCAGATTAGAGGGGACTAGCAATCAGCCCCAGCATTTT. This codes for CASRLEGTSNQPQHF.

The chain employs TRBV2 and TRBJ1-3; unclear D gene. This CDR3 spans 16 amino acids. The V gene's germline CDR1 is SNHLY and CDR2 FYNNEI. The V end was cut by 2 bases, the J end by 0 bases, with 11 bases between. CDR3 DNA: TGTGCCAGCAGTGAATTGAGCGTAGTCTCTGGAAACACCATATATTTT. It yields the protein CASSELSVVSGNTIYF.

J is TRBJ1-1 and V is TRBV29-1, with TRBD1 matching over 9 bases. Germline CDR1 SQVTM, CDR2 ANQGSEA. The CDR3 covers 16 residues. Trimming removed 6 bases from V and 2 bases from J; junction bases left unmatched: 13. CDR3 sequence reads: CSVWGSGQGVNTEAFF. CDR3 DNA sequence: TGCAGCGTCTGGGGCTCGGGACAGGGCGTCAACACTGAAGCTTTCTTT.

V gene TRBV30 combines with J gene TRBJ1-2; D is unresolved. V was trimmed by 4 bases and J by 4 bases, leaving 10 bases between them. Germline values: CDR1 GTSNPN, CDR2 SVGIG (reference sequence). CDR3 size: 12 residues. The CDR3 spells CAWTSITYGYTF. CDR3 DNA: TGTGCCTGGACCTCAATCACCTATGGCTACACCTTC.

V gene TRBV7-9 combines with J gene TRBJ1-1; D is unclear. The CDR3 has 15 residues. Germline V gene lookup returns CDR1 SEHNR and CDR2 FQNEAQ (reference sequence). The V end was cut by 1 base, the J end by 5 bases, with 14 bases between. DNA for the CDR3: TGTGCCAGCAGCTTAGTGGGCGATCTTGAGACTGAAGCTTTCTTT. Translation: CASSLVGDLETEAFF.

The V gene is TRBV5-1, the J gene TRBJ2-1; D might be TRBD2 (6 bases). CDR3 length equals 15 residues. V lost 4 bases to trimming and J lost 2 bases, with 13 bases between them. Germline CDR1 reads SGHRS; CDR2 reads YFSETQ. The CDR3 DNA reads as TGCGCCAGCAGCGTCCGGGACTTTCCCTACAATGAGCAGTTCTTC. Its protein product is CASSVRDFPYNEQFF.

V usage is TRBV30 and J usage is TRBJ2-1; the match to TRBD2 covers 10 bases. The CDR3 is 16 amino acids. V was pared by 0 bases and J by 12 bases, with 14 bases of the junction left unmatched. Per the germline V gene, CDR1 is GTSNPN and CDR2 is SVGIG (reference sequence). The CDR3 DNA reads as TGTGCCTGGAGTGTATTGCCTAGCGGGGGCCTTGATCTGCAGTTCTTC. Amino acid sequence: CAWSVLPSGGLDLQFF. The variable domain in full, completed from reference TRBV30 and TRBJ2-1, reads SQTIHQWPATLVQPVGSPLSLECTVEGTSNPNLYWYRQAAGRGLQLLFYSVGIGQISSEVPQNLSASRPQDRQFILSSKKLLLSDSGFYLCAWSVLPSGGLDLQFFGPGTRLTVL.

A single count supports this clone. The rearrangement joins TRBV2 to TRBJ1-1, with TRBD1 matching 7 bases. Germline V CDR1 and CDR2: SNHLY, FYNNEI. V shed 3 bases, J shed 0 bases, and the junction held 13 bases outside the gene matches. CDR3 length: 18 amino acids. CDR3 DNA: TGTGCCAGCAGTGATCTATCCCCCGGGACAGACATGAACACTGAAGCTTTCTTT. This codes for CASSDLSPGTDMNTEAFF. The complete variable domain, with remaining parts taken from reference TRBV2 and TRBJ1-1, reads EPEVTQTPSHQVTQMGQEVILRCVPISNHLYFYWYRQILGQKVEFLVSFYNNEISEKSEIFDDQFSVERPDGSNFTLKIRSTKLEDSAMYFCASSDLSPGTDMNTEAFFGQGTRLTVV.

This clone has more than one count but fewer than ten. The chain has TRBV19 and TRBJ1-5, with 7 nucleotides matching TRBD1. CDR1 is LNHDA, CDR2 SQIVND, per germline (reference sequence). This CDR3 comprises 13 residues. The trim removed 5 bases at V and 5 bases at J, leaving 3 bases unmatched. The CDR3 spells CASSPTGDQPQHF. The DNA for the CDR3 is TGTGCCAGTAGTCCCACAGGGGATCAGCCCCAGCATTTT.

The genes are TRBV4-3 and TRBJ2-1; TRBD2 matches at 9 bases. The CDR3 has 16 residues. V was clipped by 0 bases and J by 5 bases; unmatched bases: 5. Per the germline V gene, CDR1 is LGHNA and CDR2 is YSLEER. CDR3 nucleotides: TGCGCCAGCAGCCAAGAGGGACTAGCAGGAAACAATGAGCAGTTCTTC. It translates to CASSQEGLAGNNEQFF.

V is TRBV9 and J is TRBJ2-1; D remains ambiguous. Germline values: CDR1 SGDLS, CDR2 YYNGEE. The germline V and J ends were trimmed by 3 bases and 5 bases, with 9 bases remaining between them. There are 13 residues in the CDR3. CDR3 nucleotides: TGTGCCAGCAGCGCCCGAGAGCACAATGAGCAGTTCTTC. Encoded protein: CASSAREHNEQFF.

V and J are TRBV4-3 and TRBJ1-2; D perhaps matches TRBD1 (6 bases). Per germline, CDR1 LGHNA and CDR2 YSLEER. V dropped 1 base and J dropped 4 bases, with 13 bases sitting between them. The CDR3 loop spans 15 amino acids. The CDR3 loop is CASSQVLGQSYGYTF. The CDR3 DNA sequence: TGCGCCAGCAGCCAAGTCCTCGGACAGTCCTATGGCTACACCTTC.

The CDR3 coding sequence is TGTGCCAGCAGTAGGACCACTGAAGCTTTCTTT. Its protein is CASSRTTEAFF. The chain joins TRBV6-5 to TRBJ1-1, with D uncertain. Trimming took off 5 bases at V and 4 bases at J, with 5 bases between the two ends. Germline lookup yields CDR1 MNHEY and CDR2 SVGAGI. There are 11 residues in the CDR3.

The rearrangement links TRBV2 to TRBJ2-5; 7 bases match TRBD2. Germline V lookup: CDR1 SNHLY, CDR2 FYNNEI. The junction had 16 bases not matched to a gene; V was cut back by 1 base and J by 5 bases. The CDR3 is made up of 18 amino acids. CDR3 sequence: CASSEGLYGGTARETQYF. Here the CDR3 DNA reads TGTGCCAGCAGTGAAGGGTTGTACGGGGGGACGGCCCGGGAGACCCAGTACTTC.

This clone has a single count. The gene calls are TRBV15 and TRBJ1-1, with TRBD1 matching over 9 bases. The trim removed 3 bases at V and 11 bases at J, leaving 7 bases unmatched. The CDR3 has 13 amino acids. Germline CDR1 and CDR2: LNHNV and YYDKDF (reference sequence). In nucleotides, the CDR3 is TGTGCCACCAGCAGCGACAGGGGGTGGTATGCTTTCTTT. Amino acids: CATSSDRGWYAFF.

This clone came up once. The genes are TRBV7-9 and TRBJ1-1; possibly TRBD1 for D (5 bases). Trimming removed 1 base from V and 7 bases from J, with 16 bases in between. CDR1 is SEHNR, CDR2 FQNEAQ, per germline (reference sequence). The CDR3 runs 15 residues. CDR3 amino acids: CASSLETGAGGEAFF. The CDR3 region has the DNA TGTGCCAGCAGCTTAGAAACCGGGGCTGGCGGTGAAGCTTTCTTT.

This rearrangement joins TRBV5-1 to TRBJ1-3, with D hard to call. CDR3 length: 14 residues. V was trimmed by 5 bases and J by 0 bases, leaving 9 bases between them. Germline CDR1 is SGHRS and CDR2 is YFSETQ. In nucleotides, the CDR3 is TGCGCCAGCAGATCAAAAAGCTCTGGAAACACCATATATTTT. Translating gives CASRSKSSGNTIYF. Complete variable domain (other parts from reference TRBV5-1 and TRBJ1-3): KAGVTQTPRYLIKTRGQQVTLSCSPISGHRSVSWYQQTPGQGLQFLFEYFSETQRNKGNFPGRFSGRQFSNSRSEMNVSTLELGDSALYLCASRSKSSGNTIYFGEGSWLTVV.

The rearrangement joins TRBV11-2 to TRBJ1-2; weak D call: TRBD1 (6 bases). Per the germline V gene, CDR1 is SGHAT and CDR2 is FQNNGV. Trimming stripped 4 bases from V and 7 bases from J, with 16 bases between. The CDR3 has 14 residues. CDR3 coding DNA: TGTGCCAGCAGCTCCGAGATAGGGGGAGCTGGCTACACCTTC. It translates to CASSSEIGGAGYTF.

The V gene is TRBV7-2, the J gene TRBJ2-5; 11 nucleotides line up with TRBD2. The CDR3 covers 16 residues. The V and J ends lost 1 base and 2 bases, in that order; junction bases with no gene match: 3. CDR1 and CDR2 from the germline V gene are SGHTA and FQGNSA. As DNA, the CDR3 is TGTGCCAGCAGCTTAGTATTAGCGGGGGGGCAAGAGACCCAGTACTTC. It specifies CASSLVLAGGQETQYF. Full variable domain (outside the CDR3, taken from reference TRBV7-2 and TRBJ2-5): GAGVSQSPSNKVTEKGKDVELRCDPISGHTALYWYRQSLGQGLEFLIYFQGNSAPDKSGLPSDRFSAERTGGSVSTLTIQRTQQEDSAVYLCASSLVLAGGQETQYFGPGTRLLVL.

The chain is built from TRBV6-5 and TRBJ2-7, with D perhaps matching TRBD1 (5 bases). The germline gives CDR1 MNHEY, CDR2 SVGAGI. The CDR3 length is 14 residues. Trimming left V 3 bases short and J 2 bases short, with 11 bases between. The CDR3 reads CASSYGAGTYEQYF. DNA of the CDR3: TGTGCCAGCAGTTATGGAGCAGGGACCTACGAGCAGTACTTC.

The rearrangement links TRBV20-1 to TRBJ2-7, with unresolved D. Trimming pared 6 bases from V and 5 bases from J, leaving 8 bases between. The V gene's germline CDR1 is DFQATT and CDR2 SNEGSKA (reference sequence). This CDR3 is 10 amino acids long. This chain's CDR3 is CSARLDEQYF. Here the CDR3 DNA reads TGCAGTGCAAGGCTGGACGAGCAGTACTTC.

V and J are TRBV6-1 and TRBJ1-1, with TRBD1 as a possible D gene (5 bases). This CDR3 is built from 14 residues. V was pared by 5 bases and J by 1 base, with 11 bases between. Germline assignment: CDR1 MNHNS and CDR2 SASEGT. The CDR3 region has the DNA TGTGCCAGCAGTCCAACGGGGGGGAACACTGAAGCTTTCTTT. Translated, it gives CASSPTGGNTEAFF.

J is TRBJ2-3 and V is TRBV2; 10 bases map to TRBD2. CDR3 length: 16 amino acids. Looked up from germline, CDR1 is SNHLY and CDR2 is FYNNEI. With 4 bases clipped from V and 3 bases from J, the junction kept 7 bases outside the gene matches. The CDR3 sequence is CASSGASGGFTDTQYF. The DNA for the CDR3 is TGTGCCAGCAGTGGGGCTAGCGGGGGTTTTACAGATACGCAGTATTTT.

The chain is built from TRBV29-1 and TRBJ2-2, with TRBD2 matching over 9 bases. The V gene's germline CDR1 is SQVTM and CDR2 ANQGSEA. The CDR3 runs to 15 residues. The V and J ends lost 7 bases and 4 bases, in that order; junction bases with no gene match: 10. As DNA, the CDR3 is TGCAGCGGTCTGCCCAGCGGGGGGCCCACCGGGGAGCTGTTTTTT. Translating it yields CSGLPSGGPTGELFF.